This TCR beta chain was sequenced in a study of blood T cells in healthy people across ages. Per germline, CDR1 SGHKS and CDR2 YYEKEE (reference sequence). This CDR3 spans 15 amino acids. Trimming took 0 bases from V and 1 from J, leaving 10 bases between them. Primers used in a second PCR of about 7 to 12 cycles were a sample-barcoded 5' primer and a J-beta primer mix. The template-switch adaptor, which had 12 random nucleotides, put a tag on each cDNA molecule. All samples yielded 3 million or more CDR3-containing paired-end reads. TCRdb called the 5' RACE reads again in MiXCR, with one record for every CDR3 protein. The repertoire has about 1,400,000 distinct CDR3 sequences, almost 60% of them found once; the top ten carry 6.5% to 8%.

Material for sequencing was blood. V gene TRBV5-5 combines with J gene TRBJ1-1, with D unresolved. The TCR was taken from a man younger than 35 in good health. The CDR3 DNA sequence: TGTGCCAGCAGCTTGGATTGGGATTGGAACACTGAAGCTTTCTTT. Translating gives CASSLDWDWNTEAFF.